These 24 T cell receptor beta chains originate from one sample sequenced in a study of cytomegalovirus exposure and HLA in healthy donors. PCR primers comprised 60 Vbeta and 13 Jbeta primers. The protocol was immunoSEQ multiplex PCR, while the TCRdb copy is restricted to in-frame clones and leaves out a portion. The repertoire includes approximately 130,000 clones, around 77% of them detected once, and approximately 1.2% sits in the top ten. Sample: PBMCs. All receptors derive from a man aged 50-59 years in good health and CMV-seronegative.

The CDR3 coding sequence is TGCGCCAGCAGGCAGGGACAGCTGCCGATTGCTTTCTTT. Its protein product is CASRQGQLPIAFF. The chain combines TRBV5-1 with TRBJ1-1, with TRBD1 matching over 7 bases. This CDR3 is built from 13 residues. The germline CDR1 and CDR2 sequences are SGHRS and YFSETQ. The trim removed 5 bases at V and 11 bases at J, leaving 12 bases unmatched.

This clone was counted between two and nine times. The rearrangement uses TRBV29-1 and TRBJ2-1; 9 bases line up with TRBD2. This CDR3 spans 14 amino acids. V shed 6 bases and J 4 bases; nucleotides not matched to a gene: 7. From germline, CDR1 is SQVTM and CDR2 ANQGSEA. The CDR3 DNA reads as TGCAGCGTCCTTGGGCTAGCGGGGTACAATGAGCAGTTCTTC. Its translation is CSVLGLAGYNEQFF.

The rearrangement links TRBV11-2 to TRBJ2-1; tentative D call: TRBD2 (5 bases). There are 16 residues in the CDR3. Trimming removed 1 base from V and 3 bases from J, with 13 bases in between. Looked up from germline, CDR1 is SGHAT and CDR2 is FQNNGV. DNA of the CDR3: TGTGCCAGCAGCTTAGCCAGACGGCGGGTCTACAATGAGCAGTTCTTC. It codes for CASSLARRRVYNEQFF.

The rearrangement links TRBV27 to TRBJ1-2; 7 positions agree with TRBD1. Per the germline V gene, CDR1 is MNHEY and CDR2 is SMNVEV (reference sequence). This CDR3 has 17 residues. Losses at the gene ends were 1 base for V and 8 bases for J; bases not matched to a gene: 16. CDR3 amino acids: CASSLYARGQDLRGYTF. The CDR3 DNA is TGTGCCAGCAGTTTATATGCCCGCGGACAGGACCTAAGAGGCTACACCTTC.

As concerns this clone: Sequence at one end of the junction differs from germline and may be a read error. J is TRBJ2-5 and V is TRBV11-2, with no clear D. Germline V lookup: CDR1 SGHAT, CDR2 FQNNGV. The CDR3 is 15 amino acids. This chain's CDR3 is CASSLTWAAQETRYF. DNA for the CDR3: TGTGCCAGCAGCTTAACCTGGGCCGCACAAGAGACCCGGTACTTC.

The chain employs TRBV28 and TRBJ2-7, with D unclear. The CDR3 is made up of 13 amino acids. The germline V gene has CDR1 MDHEN and CDR2 SYDVKM. V was trimmed by 7 bases and J by 6 bases, leaving 16 bases between them. The CDR3 DNA follows: TGTGCCAGCACCTATTTCTTTACGTCCGAGCAGTACTTC. As protein: CASTYFFTSEQYF.

V gene TRBV6-6 combines with J gene TRBJ1-2; D is possibly TRBD1 (6 bases). The CDR3 spans 13 residues. Per the germline V gene, CDR1 is MNHNY and CDR2 is SVGAGI (reference sequence). Trimming left V 10 bases short and J 4 bases short, with 16 bases between. CDR3 loop: CATLQGSPYGYTF. CDR3 nucleotide sequence: TGTGCCACCCTCCAGGGGTCCCCCTATGGCTACACCTTC.

The chain is built from TRBV29-1 and TRBJ2-1; 8 positions match TRBD2. The CDR3 totals 15 residues. Germline-derived CDR1 and CDR2 are SQVTM and ANQGSEA. Germline trimming cut 4 bases from V and 3 bases from J; bases unmatched to any gene: 8. Written as DNA, the CDR3 is TGCAGCGTTGGTGGGCCAGGGACTAGCTACAATGAGCAGTTCTTC. Translated: CSVGGPGTSYNEQFF.

The genes are TRBV18 and TRBJ1-1; TRBD1 matches 9 bases. Germline loops: CDR1 KGHSH, CDR2 LQKENI. CDR3 size: 16 residues. J was trimmed by 7 bases and V by 5 bases; bases with no gene match: 14. In nucleotides, the CDR3 is TGTGCCAGCTCAGGGCGAGGGACAGGGAGTTTCGGTGAAGCTTTCTTT. This gives the protein CASSGRGTGSFGEAFF.

This clone has only one observation. V gene TRBV30 combines with J gene TRBJ2-1, with 8 positions matching TRBD2. From germline, CDR1 is GTSNPN and CDR2 SVGIG (reference sequence). This CDR3 is built from 13 residues. CDR3 DNA: TGTGCTGGAGCCCGGACTAGCTCCAATGAGCAGTTCTTC. Protein product: CAGARTSSNEQFF. Together with reference TRBV30 and TRBJ2-1, the CDR3 gives the full variable domain: SQTIHQWPATLVQPVGSPLSLECTVEGTSNPNLYWYRQAAGRGLQLLFYSVGIGQISSEVPQNLSASRPQDRQFILSSKKLLLSDSGFYLCAGARTSSNEQFFGPGTRLTVL.

This clone was detected a few times. The gene calls are TRBV29-1 and TRBJ2-1; 8 positions match TRBD2. This CDR3 comprises 14 residues. Germline V gene sequence: CDR1 SQVTM, CDR2 ANQGSEA. After removal of 5 bases from V and 0 bases from J, the junction contained 3 bases not matched to a gene. The CDR3 region has the DNA TGCAGCGTTTCGGCGGGAGGCTCCTACAATGAGCAGTTCTTC. Protein sequence: CSVSAGGSYNEQFF.

This clone was seen only a few times. One end of the junction varies from germline; a read error may be responsible. The chain is built from TRBV7-7 and TRBJ2-1, with a possible D match to TRBD2 (5 bases). Germline values: CDR1 SSHAT, CDR2 FNYEAQ (reference sequence). The CDR3 length is 14 residues. The CDR3 bases are TGTGCTAGCAGCTATAGCGTCACCGGGAATGAGCAGTTCTTC. It codes for CASSYSVTGNEQFF.

The chain couples TRBV2 to TRBJ2-7, with a possible D match to TRBD2 (6 bases). CDR1 and CDR2 from the germline V gene are SNHLY and FYNNEI. The length of the CDR3 is 12 residues. Trimming left V 8 bases short and J 3 bases short, with 11 bases between. DNA of the CDR3: TGTGCCAGCCGTCAGGAGGGCTACGAGCAGTACTTC. Translated: CASRQEGYEQYF. Full variable domain (missing parts from reference TRBV2 and TRBJ2-7): EPEVTQTPSHQVTQMGQEVILRCVPISNHLYFYWYRQILGQKVEFLVSFYNNEISEKSEIFDDQFSVERPDGSNFTLKIRSTKLEDSAMYFCASRQEGYEQYFGPGTRLTVT.

This clone occurred once. The rearrangement joins TRBV20-1 to TRBJ2-1; D unclear. The germline V and J ends were trimmed by 4 bases and 7 bases, with 5 bases remaining between them. The CDR3 extends over 10 amino acids. Germline V gene lookup returns CDR1 DFQATT and CDR2 SNEGSKA (reference sequence). The CDR3 is CSATLNEQFF. CDR3 sequence (DNA): TGCAGTGCTACCCTTAATGAGCAGTTCTTC.

The rearrangement links TRBV11-3 to TRBJ2-7; TRBD1 matches at 9 bases. CDR1 and CDR2 (germline): SGHNT, YENEEA. V shed 5 bases, J shed 5 bases, and the junction held 10 bases outside the gene matches. The CDR3 is made up of 15 amino acids. CDR3 amino acids: CASSDSGTGTDEQYF. CDR3 sequence (DNA): TGTGCCAGCAGCGATTCCGGGACAGGGACGGACGAGCAGTACTTC.

This chain links TRBV5-6 with TRBJ2-5, with TRBD1 as a possible D gene (5 bases). With the DNA end fitting TRBJ2-7 better, the J assignment may be wrong. The CDR3 loop spans 13 amino acids. Germline-derived CDR1 and CDR2 are SGHDT and YYEEEE. The CDR3 protein is CASSFARDYEQYF. CDR3 coding DNA: TGTGCCAGCAGCTTTGCCAGGGACTACGAGCAGTACTTC.

The chain links TRBV28 to TRBJ2-7, with D perhaps TRBD2 (5 bases). Deletions cut 5 bases from V and 9 bases from J, with 14 bases between. Germline CDR1 and CDR2: MDHEN and SYDVKM. The CDR3 spans 12 residues. The chain's CDR3 is CASSMTTTGQYF. Here the CDR3 DNA reads TGTGCCAGCAGTATGACTACGACGGGGCAGTACTTC.

This sequence joins TRBV11-3 and TRBJ2-1, with 9 bases aligning to TRBD1. Germline V gene data show CDR1 as SGHNT and CDR2 as YENEEA. The CDR3 totals 15 residues. V lost 3 bases and J lost 4; bases outside the gene matches: 4. The CDR3 here is CASSLTGGPYNEQFF. CDR3 nucleotide sequence: TGTGCCAGCAGCTTGACAGGGGGGCCTTACAATGAGCAGTTCTTC.

The chain combines TRBV19 with TRBJ2-2, with TRBD2 matching over 8 bases. CDR1 LNHDA and CDR2 SQIVND come from the germline V gene (reference sequence). The CDR3 totals 17 residues. Trimming at V came to 0 bases and at J to 6 bases, leaving 9 bases not matched to a gene. The CDR3 sequence: CASSIEGTRNLAGELFF. The CDR3 nucleotides are TGTGCCAGTAGTATAGAAGGGACTAGAAATCTTGCCGGGGAGCTGTTTTTT.

This chain joins TRBV21-1 and TRBJ1-5; TRBD1 is taken as the D call from the table, unchecked against the DNA. TRBV21-1 is annotated as a pseudogene. This CDR3 is 16 amino acids long. The CDR3 DNA reads as TGTGCCAGCAGCCACAGCCGACAGGCGGTAGGCCAGCCCCAGCATTTT. This codes for CASSHSRQAVGQPQHF.

The chain uses TRBV29-1 and TRBJ2-1; 9 bases agree with TRBD1. The length of the CDR3 is 15 residues. In germline, CDR1 is SQVTM, CDR2 ANQGSEA. V was clipped by 6 bases and J by 4 bases; unmatched bases: 10. The CDR3 sequence: CSVTKTGTGYNEQFF. The CDR3 coding sequence is TGCAGCGTAACCAAAACCGGGACAGGGTACAATGAGCAGTTCTTC.

V usage is TRBV28 and J usage is TRBJ2-7, with TRBD2 matching over 8 bases. The CDR3 sequence is 16 residues long. Germline V gene sequence: CDR1 MDHEN, CDR2 SYDVKM. After removal of 5 bases from V and 0 bases from J, the junction contained 9 bases not matched to a gene. CDR3 DNA: TGTGCCAGCAGTACGACCTTGGGACTAGGCTCCTACGAGCAGTACTTC. It translates to CASSTTLGLGSYEQYF.

This clone was seen a handful of times. The V gene is TRBV27, the J gene TRBJ2-5, with 10 nucleotides matching TRBD2. This CDR3 comprises 16 residues. Germline V gives CDR1 MNHEY, CDR2 SMNVEV (reference sequence). The junction had 9 bases not matched to a gene; V was cut back by 4 bases and J by 4 bases. The CDR3 DNA reads TGTGCCAGCAGTTCTCTAGCGGGAGTCGGTGGAGAGACCCAGTACTTC. Translated: CASSSLAGVGGETQYF.

CDR3 nucleotides: TGTGCCAGCAGTTCCCCGACAACATTCCAGGGCAATGAGCAGTTCTTC. As protein: CASSSPTTFQGNEQFF. The chain carries TRBV6-6 and TRBJ2-1; D is possibly TRBD1 (5 bases). Germline values: CDR1 MNHNY, CDR2 SVGAGI (reference sequence). This CDR3 is built from 16 residues. Trimming removed 4 bases from V and 6 bases from J, with 19 bases in between.